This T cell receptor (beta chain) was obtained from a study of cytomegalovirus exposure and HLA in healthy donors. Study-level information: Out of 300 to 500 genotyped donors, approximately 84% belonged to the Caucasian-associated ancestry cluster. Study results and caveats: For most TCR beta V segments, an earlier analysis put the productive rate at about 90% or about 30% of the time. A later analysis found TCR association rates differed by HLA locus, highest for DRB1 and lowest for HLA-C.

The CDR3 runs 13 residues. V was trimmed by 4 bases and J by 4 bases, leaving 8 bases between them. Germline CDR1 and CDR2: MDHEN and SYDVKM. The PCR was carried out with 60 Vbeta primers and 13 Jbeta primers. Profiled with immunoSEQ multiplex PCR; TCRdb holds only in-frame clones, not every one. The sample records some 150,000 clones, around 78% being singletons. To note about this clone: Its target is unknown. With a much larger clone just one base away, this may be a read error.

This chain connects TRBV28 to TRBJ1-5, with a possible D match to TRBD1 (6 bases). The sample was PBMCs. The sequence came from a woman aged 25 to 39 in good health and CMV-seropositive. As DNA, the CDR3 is TGTGCCAGCAGTTGGCAGGGGAATCAGCCCCAGCATTTT. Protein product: CASSWQGNQPQHF.